A single sample is the source of the 8 T cell receptor beta chains below, sequenced in a study of blood T cell repertoires in COVID-19. The protocol was immunoSEQ multiplex PCR, while the TCRdb copy is restricted to in-frame clones and leaves out a portion. There are some 250,000 clones in the sample; 80% to 90% occur only once, and 8% to 10% lies in the top ten. Material for sequencing was PBMCs or T cells enriched from blood (not recorded which). The receptors shown here come from a man in his forties who had recovered from COVID-19.

This sequence joins TRBV5-4 and TRBJ1-4; D is possibly TRBD1 (6 bases). V was shortened by 4 bases and J by 6 bases, with 13 bases between the two germline ends. The V gene's germline CDR1 is SGHNT and CDR2 YYREEE (reference sequence). This CDR3 is 14 amino acids long. The CDR3 sequence is CASSLSTGYEKLFF. CDR3 DNA: TGTGCCAGCAGCCTTTCGACAGGATATGAAAAACTGTTTTTT. Combining the CDR3 with reference TRBV5-4 and TRBJ1-4 gives the whole variable domain ETGVTQSPTHLIKTRGQQVTLRCSSQSGHNTVSWYQQALGQGPQFIFQYYREEENGRGNFPPRFSGLQFPNYSSELNVNALELDDSALYLCASSLSTGYEKLFFGSGTQLSVL.

The rearrangement uses TRBV7-9 and TRBJ1-1, with 8 nucleotides matching TRBD1. The germline V gene encodes CDR1 SEHNR and CDR2 FQNEAQ (reference sequence). The junction had 8 bases not matched to a gene; V was cut back by 7 bases and J by 4 bases. The length of the CDR3 is 14 residues. For the CDR3, the DNA is TGTGCCAGCACCAACAGGGGGGATTTCACTGAAGCTTTCTTT. Its translation is CASTNRGDFTEAFF. Full variable domain (rest looked up from reference TRBV7-9 and TRBJ1-1): DTGVSQNPRHKITKRGQNVTFRCDPISEHNRLYWYRQTLGQGPEFLTYFQNEAQLEKSRLLSDRFSAERPKGSFSTLEIQRTEQGDSAMYLCASTNRGDFTEAFFGQGTRLTVV.

The chain combines TRBV7-2 with TRBJ1-2; 7 bases fit TRBD1. Germline assignment: CDR1 SGHTA and CDR2 FQGNSA. The CDR3 is 16 residues long. V gave up 4 bases and J gave up 0 bases; unmatched junction bases: 8. CDR3 region: CASSYRDSQSNYGYTF. As DNA, the CDR3 is TGTGCCAGCAGCTACCGGGACAGTCAATCTAACTATGGCTACACCTTC.

V is TRBV15 and J is TRBJ2-7, with 12 bases matching TRBD2. CDR3 length: 20 residues. The germline gives CDR1 LNHNV, CDR2 YYDKDF (reference sequence). J was trimmed by 3 bases and V by 5 bases; bases with no gene match: 20. CDR3 amino acids: CATSPRSPSGRASEFYEQYF. As DNA, the CDR3 is TGTGCCACCAGCCCTCGATCTCCTAGCGGGAGGGCCTCAGAATTCTACGAGCAGTACTTC.

Comment on this clone: Within the sample, other DNA sequences also encode this same CDR3. The rearrangement uses TRBV10-3 and TRBJ1-1; a possible D gene is TRBD1 (6 bases). This CDR3 contains 13 residues. In germline, CDR1 is ENHRY, CDR2 SYGVKD. With 6 bases removed from V and 1 base from J, the gap between germline ends came to 9 bases. This chain's CDR3 is CAIRRTENTEAFF. The CDR3 DNA follows: TGTGCCATCAGAAGGACAGAGAACACTGAAGCTTTCTTT.

CDR3 loop: CATSREGGTEAFF. CDR3 in DNA: TGTGCCACCAGCAGAGAAGGGGGCACTGAAGCTTTCTTT. The chain recombines TRBV15 with TRBJ1-1, with D possibly matching TRBD1 (6 bases). The V gene's germline CDR1 is LNHNV and CDR2 YYDKDF (reference sequence). V lost 0 bases to trimming and J lost 4 bases, with 6 bases between them. The CDR3 runs to 13 residues.

The rearrangement joins TRBV28 to TRBJ2-1; 11 bases are shared with TRBD2. The CDR3 loop spans 16 amino acids. V shed 5 bases, J shed 0 bases, and the junction held 3 bases outside the gene matches. Per germline, CDR1 MDHEN and CDR2 SYDVKM. CDR3 in DNA: TGTGCCAGCAGTCCCACTAGCGGGAGCTCCTACAATGAGCAGTTCTTC. Its protein is CASSPTSGSSYNEQFF.

This chain uses TRBV6-5 with TRBJ2-3; D is unclear. From germline, CDR1 is MNHEY and CDR2 SVGAGI. The CDR3 is made up of 15 amino acids. The V end was cut by 6 bases, the J end by 1 base, with 14 bases between. CDR3 in amino acids: CASSLRGFGTDTQYF. CDR3 coding DNA: TGTGCCAGCAGCCTTCGCGGCTTCGGCACAGATACGCAGTATTTT.